This T cell receptor (beta chain) came from a study of blood T cell repertoires in COVID-19. Here immunoSEQ multiplex PCR was the method, and the copy in TCRdb shows in-frame clones only, minus some. The sample has about 330,000 clones, roughly 90% seen once. The CDR3 sequence is 14 residues long. V lost 2 bases, J lost 7 bases, and 7 bases stayed unmatched. Germline values: CDR1 ENHRY, CDR2 SYGVKD. This sequence originates from a woman between 25 and 40 years old who had recovered from COVID-19. This chain joins TRBV10-3 and TRBJ2-7; TRBD1 matches 8 bases. The sample consisted of PBMCs or T cells enriched from blood (not recorded which). Here the CDR3 reads CAISEADRVREQYF. CDR3 DNA sequence: TGTGCCATCAGTGAGGCGGACAGGGTAAGAGAGCAGTACTTC.